The T cell receptor beta chain described here comes from a study of yellow fever vaccine responses in identical twins. One entry per CDR3 protein, called by TCRdb with MiXCR from the RT-PCR reads. The sample lists 910 or so distinct CDR3 sequences; 84% were seen once. Germline V gives CDR1 WNHNN, CDR2 SYGVQD (reference sequence). This CDR3 region has 13 residues. V shed 2 bases and J shed 1 base, with 5 bases lying between them. This chain uses TRBV10-1 with TRBJ1-1; no definite D call. The input for sequencing was T cells from blood (PBMCs), unsorted or a sorted subset (not recorded which), taken before or after yellow fever vaccination (not recorded which). The clonotype was recovered from a woman in her late teens or twenties who received the yellow fever vaccine. The CDR3 loop reads CASSERGNTEAFF. The CDR3, as DNA: TGCGCCAGCAGTGAGAGAGGGAACACTGAAGCTTTCTTT.